This entry lists 8 T cell receptor beta chains sequenced from one sample in a study of Graves' ophthalmopathy and Graves' hyperthyroidism. Investigators amplified TCR beta CDR3 regions from RNA transcripts. The first-round RT-PCR employed HTBI primers together with the Qiagen OneStep RT-PCR kit. A multiplex PCR was then performed as the second round. TCRdb re-analysed the multiplex PCR reads in MiXCR, keeping a single row per CDR3 protein. Of 1 million to 1.3 million distinct CDR3 sequences in the sample, 36% were seen once. Material for sequencing was peripheral blood or thyroid tissue (not recorded which). Receptor source: an adult man with Graves' hyperthyroidism.

CDR3 loop: CASAFTTILNEKLFF. The CDR3 DNA reads TGTGCCAGCGCATTCACGACAATCCTGAATGAAAAACTGTTTTTT. The genes are TRBV27 and TRBJ1-4; no reliable D call. The CDR3 runs to 15 residues. The V end was cut by 8 bases, the J end by 5 bases, with 18 bases between. Germline loops: CDR1 MNHEY, CDR2 SMNVEV (reference sequence).

The rearrangement uses TRBV7-6 and TRBJ2-5, with 12 bases lining up with TRBD2. The CDR3 sequence is 21 residues long. Germline CDR1 is SGHVS and CDR2 is FNYEAQ. V lost 5 bases and J lost 2; bases outside the gene matches: 21. The CDR3 DNA follows: TGTGCCAGCAGCGCACGACTAGCGGGAGCCTCGAACACCGGGACTCAAGAGACCCAGTACTTC. Encoded protein: CASSARLAGASNTGTQETQYF.

The chain recombines TRBV24-1 with TRBJ2-3; maybe TRBD1 (6 bases). There are 15 residues in the CDR3. The V and J ends lost 1 base and 4 bases respectively, with 11 bases between them. The germline V gene has CDR1 KGHDR and CDR2 SFDVKD. The CDR3 is CATSDFGTPADTQYF. In DNA, the CDR3 is TGTGCCACCAGTGATTTTGGGACACCGGCAGATACGCAGTATTTT.

This clonotype was observed many times. The junction and the germline gene differ at one end; a read error may be behind it. The CDR3 DNA sequence: TGCAGCGTAGAAGGAATGTCTCGGGTCGCGACCCAGTACTTC. Amino acids: CSVEGMSRVATQYF. This chain uses TRBV29-1 with TRBJ2-5; D unclear. Germline CDR1 reads SQVTM; CDR2 reads ANQGSEA. The CDR3 contains 14 residues.

This clonotype was seen only once. Germline is not matched at one junction end, which may reflect a read error. This sequence joins TRBV4-1 and TRBJ2-5; 11 nucleotides line up with TRBD2. The length of the CDR3 is 15 residues. CDR1 and CDR2 from the germline V gene are MGHRA and YSYEKL. CDR3 bases: TGCGCCAGCAGCCAGGGGACTAGCGGCCAAGAGGCCCAGTACTTC. It is translated as CASSQGTSGQEAQYF.

This clonotype was seen once. The V gene is TRBV29-1, the J gene TRBJ2-7; 8 positions match TRBD2. Germline CDR1 SQVTM, CDR2 ANQGSEA. J lost 3 bases, V lost 3 bases, and 16 bases had no gene match. The CDR3 totals 17 residues. The DNA of the CDR3 is TGCAGCGTTGACGGGCTAGCGGGCGCCAGGGTACACTACGAGCAGTACTTC. The encoded protein is CSVDGLAGARVHYEQYF.

The rearrangement links TRBV7-3 to TRBJ1-1; D is unresolved. Between the trimmed V and J ends, which lost 2 bases and 1 base, there was a span of 11 bases. Germline lookup yields CDR1 SGHTA and CDR2 FQGTGA. CDR3 length equals 15 residues. CDR3 residues: CASSLSGLGNTEAFF. The CDR3 DNA reads TGTGCCAGCAGCTTATCAGGACTGGGGAACACTGAAGCTTTCTTT. Together with reference TRBV7-3 and TRBJ1-1, the CDR3 gives the full variable domain: GAGVSQTPSNKVTEKGKYVELRCDPISGHTALYWYRQSLGQGPEFLIYFQGTGAADDSGLPNDRFFAVRPEGSVSTLKIQRTERGDSAVYLCASSLSGLGNTEAFFGQGTRLTVV.

Comment on this clonotype: This could be a read error, since a much larger clone is one nucleotide away. The CDR3 does not end in the conserved phenylalanine or tryptophan, so this is likely a read error. The rearrangement links TRBV14 to TRBJ1-1; no clear D gene. The V and J ends lost 0 bases and 3 bases respectively, with 5 bases between them. In germline, CDR1 is SGHDN, CDR2 FVKESK. CDR3 length: 13 amino acids. CDR3: CASSQDRYTEAFL. In nucleotides, the CDR3 is TGTGCCAGCAGCCAAGACAGATACACTGAAGCTTTCCTT.